The text below deals with one T cell receptor (beta chain). What it binds is unknown. This specimen belongs to a study of siplizumab effects on memory and regulatory T cells. Only in-frame clones appear in the TCRdb table, and some are missing; sequencing was by immunoSEQ multiplex PCR. Here the sample spans over 65,000 clones, approximately 95% being singletons. Study outcomes and limitations: Proliferating Tregs taken from siplizumab cultures were not shown to have a confirmed suppressive function.

This CDR3 is 19 amino acids long. CDR1 is SGHVS, CDR2 FNYEAQ, per germline. The V end was cut by 2 bases, the J end by 5 bases, with 28 bases between. The sequenced material came from CD8+ T cells sorted from blood. This receptor was identified in a human donor in good health. The genes are TRBV7-6 and TRBJ2-7; possible D gene TRBD1, 5 bases. DNA of the CDR3: TGTGCCAGCAGCTTACTGTGGTCCTATAACACAGGTCAGCCGCACGAGCAGTACTTC. Translating gives CASSLLWSYNTGQPHEQYF.